Presented here are 10 T cell receptor beta chains from one specimen sequenced in a study of Tregs in tolerant kidney transplant recipients (dated by TCRdb to about 2019). Libraries came from the immunoSEQ multiplex PCR assay. TCRdb provides this immuneACCESS table in a form limited to in-frame rearrangements. Some clones are lacking; in checked studies, under half of them reflect an unresolved V gene, and why the rest are absent is not known. The sample table gives about 23,000 clones. The ten top clones hold 4.1% of the sample. The time point label, as the study defines it: 6 months after combined kidney and bone marrow transplant. Related donors were used in the transplants with nonmyeloablative bone marrow transplantation, and mixed chimerism was transient in the human trials. The input for sequencing was CD4+ T cells from blood (PBMCs), taken 6 months after the transplant. The origin of the receptors is a human patient who received a combined kidney and bone marrow transplant. In transplant recipients, some T cells may be of donor rather than host origin.

Of note for this clone: The CDR3 is cut off 3 residues early in the read; its end comes from the germline J gene. The rearrangement joins TRBV5-1 to TRBJ1-1; unclear D gene. The CDR3 totals 12 residues. Trimming took off 0 bases at V and 6 bases at J, with 6 bases between the two ends. Germline CDR1 SGHRS, CDR2 YFSETQ. This chain's CDR3 is CASSLGQAEAFF. The sequenced part of the CDR3 DNA is TGCGCCAGCAGCTTGGGCCAGGCTGAA.

Concerning this clone itself: The missing CDR3 end, 3 residues past where the read stops, is filled in from the germline J gene. The chain couples TRBV5-1 to TRBJ1-4; 9 nucleotides align to TRBD1. Per germline, CDR1 SGHRS and CDR2 YFSETQ. Trimming at V came to 4 bases and at J to 7 bases, leaving 8 bases not matched to a gene. The CDR3 covers 15 residues. The sequenced part of the CDR3 DNA is TGCGCCAGCAGCCCAAGAGGGACAGGGAGTGAAAAA. Translating it yields CASSPRGTGSEK. The whole CDR3 reads CASSPRGTGSEKLFF.

On this clone: The read ends 3 residues early relative to the CDR3; the germline J gene fills the gap. This chain joins TRBV2 and TRBJ1-2; the D is unclear. The CDR3 consists of 14 residues. Germline-derived CDR1 and CDR2 are SNHLY and FYNNEI. Trimming shortened V by 7 bases and J by 3 bases, and 15 bases separated the two germline ends. Here the CDR3 reads CASTVRLRDYGYTF. The DNA read from the CDR3 is TGTGCCAGCACCGTGAGGTTGAGGGACTATGGC.

Concerning this clone: The read gets to within 3 residues of the CDR3 end, and the germline J gene fills in the rest. The V call is TRBV20-1, the J call TRBJ2-7, with D perhaps TRBD1 (5 bases). Between the trimmed V and J ends, which lost 3 bases and 6 bases, there was a span of 15 bases. Germline loops: CDR1 DFQATT, CDR2 SNEGSKA (reference sequence). CDR3 size: 13 residues. CDR3 protein: CSASLSSGREQYF. The covered CDR3 bases are TGCAGTGCTAGTCTTTCCTCAGGGCGCGAG.

A note on this clone: The read gets to within 3 residues of the CDR3 end, and the germline J gene fills in the rest. This chain connects TRBV7-6 to TRBJ2-5; 9 bases are a match to TRBD2. This CDR3 comprises 14 residues. Losses at the gene ends were 5 bases for V and 3 bases for J; bases not matched to a gene: 4. CDR1 and CDR2 (germline): SGHVS, FNYEAQ. CDR3 bases read: TGTGCCAGCAGCCTTAGCGGGAGAAAAGAGACC. As protein: CASSLSGRKET. The whole CDR3 sequence is CASSLSGRKETQYF. Based on the CDR3 plus reference TRBV7-6 and TRBJ2-5, the full variable domain is GAGVSQSPRYKVTKRGQDVALRCDPISGHVSLYWYRQALGQGPEFLTYFNYEAQQDKSGLPNDRFSAERPEGSISTLTIQRTEQRDSAMYRCASSLSGRKETQYFGPGTRLLVL.

CDR3 DNA, as far as it was read: TGTGCCAGCATCCAGCACGGGTGGAACACTGAA. This codes for CASIQHGWNTE. The CDR3 in full is CASIQHGWNTEAFF. V is TRBV2 and J is TRBJ1-1; D is uncertain. Sequencing ends 3 residues short of the CDR3 end; the germline J gene provides the rest. The CDR3 totals 14 residues. The V gene's germline CDR1 is SNHLY and CDR2 FYNNEI. The V end lost 7 bases, the J end lost 1 base, and 13 bases lay between the germline ends.

Turning to this clone: Read data end 3 residues before the CDR3 end; the end is taken from the germline J gene. V gene TRBV29-1 combines with J gene TRBJ1-3; D is uncertain. This CDR3 spans 12 amino acids. V was trimmed by 3 bases and J by 7 bases, leaving 10 bases between them. Germline CDR1 SQVTM, CDR2 ANQGSEA. Incomplete CDR3 DNA: TGCAGCGTTGACGCCCCCGGGAACACC. It specifies CSVDAPGNT. The CDR3 as a whole reads CSVDAPGNTIYF.

Regarding this clone: From the germline J gene comes the end of the CDR3, since the read stops 3 residues before it. The chain has TRBV19 and TRBJ2-4; the match to TRBD1 covers 9 bases. V dropped 3 bases and J dropped 1; count of bases not matched to a gene: 4. The germline V gene encodes CDR1 LNHDA and CDR2 SQIVND (reference sequence). The CDR3 runs to 16 residues. The sequenced part of the CDR3 DNA is TGTGCCAGTAGTATCTACGGACAGGGGGCCAAAAACATT. This translates into CASSIYGQGAKNI. Given in full, the CDR3 is CASSIYGQGAKNIQYF.

Note on this clone: Coverage ceases 3 residues before the CDR3 finishes, and the germline J gene fills in the end. This sequence joins TRBV2 and TRBJ2-7, with 8 bases lining up with TRBD1. This CDR3 is 15 amino acids long. Trimming cost V 6 bases and J 4 bases; bases outside gene matches: 11. Germline V gene lookup returns CDR1 SNHLY and CDR2 FYNNEI. The covered CDR3 bases are TGTGCCAGCAGCCGCCACGGACAGGGTATGTACGAG. It yields the protein CASSRHGQGMYE. The whole CDR3 region reads CASSRHGQGMYEQYF.

In the case of this clone: The read gets to within 3 residues of the CDR3 end, and the germline J gene fills in the rest. V is TRBV29-1 and J is TRBJ2-7; 10 positions agree with TRBD1. V was clipped by 8 bases and J by 2 bases; unmatched bases: 6. The germline CDR1 and CDR2 sequences are SQVTM and ANQGSEA. This CDR3 comprises 13 residues. Incomplete CDR3 DNA: TGCAGCACCCTCGGACAGGGGGCCTACGAG. Translation: CSTLGQGAYE. The entire CDR3 is CSTLGQGAYEQYF.